The next 11 T cell receptor beta chains were all read from a single sample in a study of blood T cell repertoires in COVID-19. Using immunoSEQ multiplex PCR, the repertoire was profiled, and TCRdb retains in-frame clones only, with some absent. The sample consists of some 300,000 clones, approximately 86% of them appearing once. The sample taken for sequencing was peripheral blood. The receptor set was obtained from a man between 18 and 35 years old with active or convalescent COVID-19.

This sequence joins TRBV5-1 and TRBJ1-2; 9 bases line up with TRBD1. The J segment lost 3 bases and the V segment lost 4 bases, leaving 7 bases of the junction unmatched. Looked up from germline, CDR1 is SGHRS and CDR2 is YFSETQ. There are 15 residues in the CDR3. The CDR3 bases are TGCGCCAGCAGCAAAACAGGGGGCCTTTACTATGGCTACACCTTC. Translating it yields CASSKTGGLYYGYTF.

The V gene is TRBV4-1, the J gene TRBJ2-7; D is uncertain. CDR1 and CDR2 from the germline V gene are MGHRA and YSYEKL. V was cut by 1 base and J by 2 bases, with 15 bases left in between. The CDR3 is 16 residues long. In nucleotides, the CDR3 is TGCGCCAGCAGCCAAGGAATGAGAACGCCGACCTACGAGCAGTACTTC. Residues: CASSQGMRTPTYEQYF.

The rearrangement links TRBV11-3 to TRBJ2-2, with TRBD1 matching over 9 bases. J gave up 5 bases and V 6 bases, and 7 bases lay outside the gene matches. This CDR3 has 15 amino acids. Per the germline V gene, CDR1 is SGHNT and CDR2 is YENEEA. The chain's CDR3 is CASSLRTGETGELFF. CDR3 DNA sequence: TGTGCCAGCAGTCTAAGGACAGGGGAGACCGGGGAGCTGTTTTTT.

This chain connects TRBV5-4 to TRBJ1-1; 8 nucleotides match TRBD1. This CDR3 is built from 15 residues. Looked up from germline, CDR1 is SGHNT and CDR2 is YYREEE (reference sequence). V gave up 4 bases and J gave up 5 bases; unmatched junction bases: 10. The DNA for the CDR3 is TGTGCCAGCAGCAAGGACAGGGCTGGGGAGACTGAAGCTTTCTTT. This encodes CASSKDRAGETEAFF.

This chain uses TRBV10-3 with TRBJ2-1; tentatively, D is TRBD1 (6 bases). The CDR3 spans 16 residues. V gave up 0 bases and J gave up 0 bases, with 9 bases separating them. CDR1 ENHRY and CDR2 SYGVKD come from the germline V gene. The CDR3 nucleotides read TGTGCCATCAGTGAGTCAAGGGGGAGCTCCTACAATGAGCAGTTCTTC. Protein: CAISESRGSSYNEQFF.

This chain connects TRBV18 to TRBJ1-4; TRBD1 agrees at 8 bases. Unmatched junction bases numbered 5, after V lost 0 bases and J lost 8 bases. Germline V CDR1 and CDR2: KGHSH, LQKENI. The CDR3 extends over 15 amino acids. The CDR3 bases are TGTGCCAGCTCACCACCGGACAGGGCGCGGGAAAAACTGTTTTTT. Translated: CASSPPDRAREKLFF.

The V call is TRBV29-1, the J call TRBJ2-1; D might be TRBD1 (5 bases). Germline CDR1 SQVTM, CDR2 ANQGSEA. The V gene lost 4 bases and the J gene lost 9 bases, with 19 bases spanning the gap. The CDR3 extends over 14 amino acids. CDR3 region: CSVADRAGLGEQFF. CDR3 nucleotides: TGCAGCGTTGCTGATCGGGCAGGGTTGGGTGAGCAGTTCTTC.

This clone was detected once. The V call is TRBV24-1, the J call TRBJ2-1; TRBD2 agrees at 11 bases. The V and J ends lost 4 bases and 5 bases, in that order; junction bases with no gene match: 3. This CDR3 is 15 amino acids long. Germline CDR1 is KGHDR and CDR2 is SFDVKD. Here the CDR3 DNA reads TGTGCCACCAGTGAACTGACTAGCGGGGACAATGAGCAGTTCTTC. Its translation: CATSELTSGDNEQFF.

The rearrangement joins TRBV25-1 to TRBJ1-4, with 7 bases aligning to TRBD1. CDR1 is MGHDK, CDR2 SYGVNS, per germline. The CDR3 is 14 amino acids. The trim removed 4 bases at V and 8 bases at J, leaving 7 bases unmatched. In nucleotides, the CDR3 is TGTGCCAGCAGTGGAACAGGGGCGATGGAAAAACTGTTTTTT. Protein sequence: CASSGTGAMEKLFF.

The chain couples TRBV3-1 (or the pseudogene TRBV3-2) to TRBJ1-6; D remains unclear. This CDR3 contains 16 residues. Trimming shortened V by 0 bases and J by 3 bases, and 9 bases separated the two germline ends. Germline lookup yields CDR1 LGHDT and CDR2 YNNKEL (reference sequence). The CDR3 nucleotides are TGTGCCAGCAGCCAAGAGTCGAACTACTATAATTCACCCCTCCACTTT. As protein: CASSQESNYYNSPLHF.

Only a few counts were recorded for this clone. This chain connects TRBV28 to TRBJ1-6; tentatively, D is TRBD1 (5 bases). Per the germline V gene, CDR1 is MDHEN and CDR2 is SYDVKM. Trimming left V 5 bases short and J 9 bases short, with 17 bases between. CDR3 length: 15 residues. The CDR3 region has the DNA TGTGCCAGCAGTACACCGGTTCAGACAGTTTCACCCCTCCACTTT. Its protein product is CASSTPVQTVSPLHF. Full variable domain (remainder filled in from reference TRBV28 and TRBJ1-6): DVKVTQSSRYLVKRTGEKVFLECVQDMDHENMFWYRQDPGLGLRLIYFSYDVKMKEKGDIPEGYSVSREKKERFSLILESASTNQTSMYLCASSTPVQTVSPLHFGNGTRLTVT.